The source of this TCR beta chain is a study of blood T cell repertoires in COVID-19. At the level of the study: The study drew acute and convalescent COVID-19 samples from the United States, Italy and Spain. T cells, B-cell-depleted T cells, or PBMCs provided the cDNA or gDNA that served as material.

Authors' data handling: Amplifying reference gene primers gave estimates of nucleated cell counts. Here immunoSEQ multiplex PCR was the method, and the copy in TCRdb shows in-frame clones only, minus some. V, J and clone size were drawn from that table, and D and trimming were deduced from the DNA. The sample contains 200,000 or so clones, around nine tenths of which appear only once. This clonotype was sampled from a man between 70 and 80 years old with active or convalescent COVID-19. What was sequenced was peripheral blood.

The CDR3 sequence is CAWSPPAGTAADTQYF. CDR3 sequence (DNA): TGTGCCTGGAGTCCCCCCGCCGGGACAGCAGCAGATACGCAGTATTTT. V usage is TRBV30 and J usage is TRBJ2-3; 7 nucleotides line up with TRBD1. Germline CDR1 is GTSNPN and CDR2 is SVGIG (reference sequence). The CDR3 has 16 amino acids. The V and J ends lost 2 bases and 4 bases, in that order; junction bases with no gene match: 12.